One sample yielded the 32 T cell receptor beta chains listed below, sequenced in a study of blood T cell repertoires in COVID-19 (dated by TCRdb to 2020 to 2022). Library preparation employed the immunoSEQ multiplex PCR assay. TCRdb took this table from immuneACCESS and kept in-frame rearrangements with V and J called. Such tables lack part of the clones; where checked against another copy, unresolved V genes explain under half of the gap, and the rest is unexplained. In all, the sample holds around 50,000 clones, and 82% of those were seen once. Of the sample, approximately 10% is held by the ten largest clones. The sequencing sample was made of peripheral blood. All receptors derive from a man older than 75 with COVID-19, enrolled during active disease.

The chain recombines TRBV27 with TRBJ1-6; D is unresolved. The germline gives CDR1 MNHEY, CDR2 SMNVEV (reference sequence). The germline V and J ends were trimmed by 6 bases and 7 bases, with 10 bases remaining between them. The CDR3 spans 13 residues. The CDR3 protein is CASRAPWNSPLHF. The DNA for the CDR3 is TGTGCCAGCAGGGCCCCCTGGAATTCACCCCTCCACTTT.

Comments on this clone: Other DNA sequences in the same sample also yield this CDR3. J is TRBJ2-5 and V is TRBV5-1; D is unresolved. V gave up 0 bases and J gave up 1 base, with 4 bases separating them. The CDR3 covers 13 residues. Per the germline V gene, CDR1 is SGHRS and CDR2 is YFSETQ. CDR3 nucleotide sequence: TGCGCCAGCAGCTTGGCACTCCAAGAGACCCAGTACTTC. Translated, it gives CASSLALQETQYF.

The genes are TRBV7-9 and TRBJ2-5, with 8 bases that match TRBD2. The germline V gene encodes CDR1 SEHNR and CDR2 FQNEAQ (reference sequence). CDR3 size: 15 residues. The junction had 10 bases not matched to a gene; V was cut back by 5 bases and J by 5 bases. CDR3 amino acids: CASSRPTAGVETQYF. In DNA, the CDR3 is TGTGCCAGCAGCCGCCCAACAGCGGGAGTTGAGACCCAGTACTTC.

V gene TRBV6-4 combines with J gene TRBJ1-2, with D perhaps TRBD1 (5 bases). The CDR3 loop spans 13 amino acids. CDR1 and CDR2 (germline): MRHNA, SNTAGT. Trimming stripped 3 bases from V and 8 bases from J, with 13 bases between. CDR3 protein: CASSDQQGRGYTF. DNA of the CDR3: TGTGCCAGCAGTGATCAGCAGGGCAGGGGCTACACCTTC.

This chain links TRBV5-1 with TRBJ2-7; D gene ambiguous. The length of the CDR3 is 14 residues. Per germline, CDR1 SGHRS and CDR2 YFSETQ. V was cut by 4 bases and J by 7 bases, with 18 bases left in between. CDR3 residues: CASSLDNSLREQYF. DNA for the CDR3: TGCGCCAGCAGCCTCGACAACTCCCTTAGGGAGCAGTACTTC.

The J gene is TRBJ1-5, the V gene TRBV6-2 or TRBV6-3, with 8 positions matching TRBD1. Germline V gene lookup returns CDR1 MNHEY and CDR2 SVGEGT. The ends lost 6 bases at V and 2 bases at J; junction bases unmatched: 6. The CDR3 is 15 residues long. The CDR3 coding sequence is TGTGCCAGCAGCCGCGACAGGGGCGGCAATCAGCCCCAGCATTTT. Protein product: CASSRDRGGNQPQHF.

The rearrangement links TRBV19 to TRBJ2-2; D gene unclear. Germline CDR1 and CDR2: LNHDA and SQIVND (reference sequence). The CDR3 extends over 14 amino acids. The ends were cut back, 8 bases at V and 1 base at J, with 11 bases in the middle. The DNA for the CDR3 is TGTGCCAGTTCGTTCTCAGAGAACACCGGGGAGCTGTTTTTT. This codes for CASSFSENTGELFF.

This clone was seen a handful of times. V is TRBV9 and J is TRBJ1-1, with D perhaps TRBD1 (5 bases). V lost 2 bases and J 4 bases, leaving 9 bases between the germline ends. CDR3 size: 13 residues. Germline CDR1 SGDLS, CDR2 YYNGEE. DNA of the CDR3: TGTGCCAGCAGCGTCCAGGGTGGCACTGAAGCTTTCTTT. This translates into CASSVQGGTEAFF.

In nucleotides, the CDR3 is TGTGCCAGCAGCCAAGAAGATAGTCCCCTGAACTATGGCTACACCTTC. This gives the protein CASSQEDSPLNYGYTF. The V and J genes are TRBV3-1 (or the pseudogene TRBV3-2) and TRBJ1-2; no reliable D call. The CDR3 is made up of 16 amino acids. V was cut by 0 bases and J by 2 bases, with 13 bases left in between. Germline V CDR1 and CDR2: LGHDT, YNNKEL (reference sequence).

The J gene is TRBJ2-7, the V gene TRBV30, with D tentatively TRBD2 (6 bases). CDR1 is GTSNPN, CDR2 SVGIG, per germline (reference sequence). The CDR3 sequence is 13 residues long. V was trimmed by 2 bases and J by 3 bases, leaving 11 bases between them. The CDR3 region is CAWSRGTGYEQYV. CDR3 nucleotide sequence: TGTGCCTGGAGTCGGGGGACCGGCTACGAGCAGTACGTC.

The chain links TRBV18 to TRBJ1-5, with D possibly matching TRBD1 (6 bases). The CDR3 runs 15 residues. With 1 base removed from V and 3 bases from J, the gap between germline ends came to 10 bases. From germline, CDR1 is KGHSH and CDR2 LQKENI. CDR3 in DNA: TGTGCCAGCTCACCACAGACAGGCCACAATCAGCCCCAGCATTTT. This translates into CASSPQTGHNQPQHF.

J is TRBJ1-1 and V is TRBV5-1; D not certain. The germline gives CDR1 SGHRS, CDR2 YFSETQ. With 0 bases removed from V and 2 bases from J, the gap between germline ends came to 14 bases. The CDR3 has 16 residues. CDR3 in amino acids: CASSLVPGPSNTEAFF. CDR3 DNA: TGCGCCAGCAGCTTGGTTCCAGGTCCCTCCAACACTGAAGCTTTCTTT.

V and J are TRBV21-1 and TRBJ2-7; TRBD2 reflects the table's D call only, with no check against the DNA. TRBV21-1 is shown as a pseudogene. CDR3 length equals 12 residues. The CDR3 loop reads CASSKEADEQYV. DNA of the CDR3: TGTGCCAGCAGCAAAGAGGCGGACGAGCAGTACGTC.

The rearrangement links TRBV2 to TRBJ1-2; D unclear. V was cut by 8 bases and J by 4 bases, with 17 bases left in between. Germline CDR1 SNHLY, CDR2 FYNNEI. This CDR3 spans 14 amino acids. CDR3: CASPGSSGPYGYTF. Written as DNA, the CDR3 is TGTGCCAGCCCCGGAAGTTCAGGCCCCTATGGCTACACCTTC.

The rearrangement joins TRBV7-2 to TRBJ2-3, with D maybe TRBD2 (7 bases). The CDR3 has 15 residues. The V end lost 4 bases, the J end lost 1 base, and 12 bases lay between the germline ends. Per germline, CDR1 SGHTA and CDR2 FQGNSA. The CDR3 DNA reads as TGTGCCAGCAGCTCCGCGGGGGCTGGCACAGATACGCAGTATTTT. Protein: CASSSAGAGTDTQYF.

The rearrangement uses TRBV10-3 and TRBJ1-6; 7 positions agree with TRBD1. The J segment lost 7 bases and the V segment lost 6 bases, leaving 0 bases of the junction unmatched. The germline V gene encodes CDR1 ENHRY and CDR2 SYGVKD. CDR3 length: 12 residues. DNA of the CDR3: TGTGCCATCAGACAGGGGAATTCACCCCTCCACTTT. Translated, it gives CAIRQGNSPLHF.

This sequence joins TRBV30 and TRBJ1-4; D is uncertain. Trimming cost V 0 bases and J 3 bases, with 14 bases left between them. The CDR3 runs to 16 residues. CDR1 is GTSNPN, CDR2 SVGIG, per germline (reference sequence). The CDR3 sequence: CAWSVPGDGANEKLFF. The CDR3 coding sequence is TGTGCCTGGAGTGTACCCGGGGATGGGGCTAATGAAAAACTGTTTTTT. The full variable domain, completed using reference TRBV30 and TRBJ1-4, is SQTIHQWPATLVQPVGSPLSLECTVEGTSNPNLYWYRQAAGRGLQLLFYSVGIGQISSEVPQNLSASRPQDRQFILSSKKLLLSDSGFYLCAWSVPGDGANEKLFFGSGTQLSVL.

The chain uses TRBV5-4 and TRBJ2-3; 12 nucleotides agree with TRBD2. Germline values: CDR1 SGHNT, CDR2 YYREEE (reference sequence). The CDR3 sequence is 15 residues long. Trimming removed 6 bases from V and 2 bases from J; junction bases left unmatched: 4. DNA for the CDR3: TGTGCCAGCATTCTAGCGGGAGGGGACACAGATACGCAGTATTTT. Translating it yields CASILAGGDTDTQYF.

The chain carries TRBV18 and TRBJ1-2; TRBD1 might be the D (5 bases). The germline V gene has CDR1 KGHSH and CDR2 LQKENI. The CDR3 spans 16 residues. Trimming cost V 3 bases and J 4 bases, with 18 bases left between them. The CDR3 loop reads CASSPTPGSQAYGYTF. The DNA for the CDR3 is TGTGCCAGCTCACCCACTCCCGGGTCACAGGCCTATGGCTACACCTTC.

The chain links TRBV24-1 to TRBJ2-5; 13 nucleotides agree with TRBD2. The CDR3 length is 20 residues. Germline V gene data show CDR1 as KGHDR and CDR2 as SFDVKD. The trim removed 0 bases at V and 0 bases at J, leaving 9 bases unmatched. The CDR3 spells CATSDLEGSLAGGYQETQYF. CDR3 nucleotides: TGTGCCACCAGTGATTTGGAGGGCTCACTAGCGGGGGGGTACCAAGAGACCCAGTACTTC.

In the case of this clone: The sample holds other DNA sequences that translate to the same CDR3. Written as DNA, the CDR3 is TGTGCCAGCAGTTTGCGCTCCTACGAGCAGTACTTC. Translation: CASSLRSYEQYF. This chain links TRBV28 with TRBJ2-7; D remains unclear. Germline CDR1 is MDHEN and CDR2 is SYDVKM. The CDR3 runs to 12 residues. The V end was cut by 3 bases, the J end by 0 bases, with 3 bases between. The full variable domain, in which reference TRBV28 and TRBJ2-7 provide the parts outside the CDR3, is DVKVTQSSRYLVKRTGEKVFLECVQDMDHENMFWYRQDPGLGLRLIYFSYDVKMKEKGDIPEGYSVSREKKERFSLILESASTNQTSMYLCASSLRSYEQYFGPGTRLTVT.

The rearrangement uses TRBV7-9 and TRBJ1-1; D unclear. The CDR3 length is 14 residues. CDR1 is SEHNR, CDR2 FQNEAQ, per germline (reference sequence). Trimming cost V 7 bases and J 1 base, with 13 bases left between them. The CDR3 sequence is CASISQSGNTEAFF. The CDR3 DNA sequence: TGTGCCAGCATCTCCCAAAGCGGGAACACTGAAGCTTTCTTT.

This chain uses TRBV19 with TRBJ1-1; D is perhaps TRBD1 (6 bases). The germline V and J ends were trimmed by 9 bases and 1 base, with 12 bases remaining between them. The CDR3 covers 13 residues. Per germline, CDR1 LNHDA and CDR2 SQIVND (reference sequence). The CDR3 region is CASQQQGNTEAFF. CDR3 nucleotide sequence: TGTGCCAGCCAACAACAGGGGAACACTGAAGCTTTCTTT.

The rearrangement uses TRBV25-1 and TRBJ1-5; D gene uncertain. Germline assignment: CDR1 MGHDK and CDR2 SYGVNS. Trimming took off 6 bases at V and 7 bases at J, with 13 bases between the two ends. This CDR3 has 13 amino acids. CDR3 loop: CASSQSGGQPQHF. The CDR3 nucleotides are TGTGCCAGCAGCCAATCGGGTGGGCAGCCCCAGCATTTT.

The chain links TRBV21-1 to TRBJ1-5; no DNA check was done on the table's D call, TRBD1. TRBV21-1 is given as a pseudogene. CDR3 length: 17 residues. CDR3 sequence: CASRQVIATLAHQPQHF. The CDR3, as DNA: TGTGCCAGCAGACAGGTGATAGCTACGTTGGCTCATCAGCCCCAGCATTTT.

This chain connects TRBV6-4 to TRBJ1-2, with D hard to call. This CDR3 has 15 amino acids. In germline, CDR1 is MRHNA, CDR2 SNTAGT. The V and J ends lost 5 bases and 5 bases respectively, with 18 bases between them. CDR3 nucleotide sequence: TGTGCCAGCAGTATGGCTCCAGGTCCTGGGTATGGCTACACCTTC. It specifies CASSMAPGPGYGYTF.

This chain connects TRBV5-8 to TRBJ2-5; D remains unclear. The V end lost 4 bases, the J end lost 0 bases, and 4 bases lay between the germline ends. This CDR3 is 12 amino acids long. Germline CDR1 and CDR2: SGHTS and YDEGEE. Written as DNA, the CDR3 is TGTGCCAGCAGCCCGTACCAAGAGACCCAGTACTTC. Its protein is CASSPYQETQYF. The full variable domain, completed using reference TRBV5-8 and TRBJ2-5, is EAGVTQSPTHLIKTRGQQATLRCSPISGHTSVYWYQQALGLGLQFLLWYDEGEERNRGNFPPRFSGRQFPNYSSELNVNALELEDSALYLCASSPYQETQYFGPGTRLLVL.

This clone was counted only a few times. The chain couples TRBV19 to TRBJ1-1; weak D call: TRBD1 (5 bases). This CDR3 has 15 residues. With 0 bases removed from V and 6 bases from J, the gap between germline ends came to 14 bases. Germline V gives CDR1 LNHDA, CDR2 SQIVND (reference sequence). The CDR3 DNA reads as TGTGCCAGTAGTATAGAGGGGGGGAGAGTAGCTGAAGCTTTCTTT. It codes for CASSIEGGRVAEAFF.

CDR3 nucleotide sequence: TGTGCCAGCAGCTTAGAGAATATCGGGGGCTATGGCTACACCTTC. Translating gives CASSLENIGGYGYTF. V gene TRBV7-9 combines with J gene TRBJ1-2, with D possibly being TRBD1 (5 bases). Trimming left V 1 base short and J 4 bases short, with 13 bases between. The CDR3 extends over 15 amino acids. Per the germline V gene, CDR1 is SEHNR and CDR2 is FQNEAQ (reference sequence).

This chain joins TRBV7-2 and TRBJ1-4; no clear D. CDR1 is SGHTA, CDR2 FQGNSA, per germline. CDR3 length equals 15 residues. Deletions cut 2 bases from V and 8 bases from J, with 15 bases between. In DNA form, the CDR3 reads TGTGCCAGCAGCTTACTTCACGGGTCCTGGGAAAAACTGTTTTTT. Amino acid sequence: CASSLLHGSWEKLFF.

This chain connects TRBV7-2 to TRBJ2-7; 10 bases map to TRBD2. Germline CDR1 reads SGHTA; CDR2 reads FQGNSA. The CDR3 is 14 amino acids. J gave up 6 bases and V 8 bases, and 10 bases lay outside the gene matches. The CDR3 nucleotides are TGTGCCAGCCGATTTAGCGGGGGGTCTAGCGAGCAGTACTTC. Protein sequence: CASRFSGGSSEQYF.

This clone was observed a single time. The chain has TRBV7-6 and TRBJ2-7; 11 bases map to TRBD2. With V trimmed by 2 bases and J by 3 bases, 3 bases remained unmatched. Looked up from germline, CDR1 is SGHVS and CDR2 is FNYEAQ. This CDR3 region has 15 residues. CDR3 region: CASSLNSGGDYEQYF. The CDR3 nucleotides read TGTGCCAGCAGCTTAAATAGCGGGGGGGACTACGAGCAGTACTTC.